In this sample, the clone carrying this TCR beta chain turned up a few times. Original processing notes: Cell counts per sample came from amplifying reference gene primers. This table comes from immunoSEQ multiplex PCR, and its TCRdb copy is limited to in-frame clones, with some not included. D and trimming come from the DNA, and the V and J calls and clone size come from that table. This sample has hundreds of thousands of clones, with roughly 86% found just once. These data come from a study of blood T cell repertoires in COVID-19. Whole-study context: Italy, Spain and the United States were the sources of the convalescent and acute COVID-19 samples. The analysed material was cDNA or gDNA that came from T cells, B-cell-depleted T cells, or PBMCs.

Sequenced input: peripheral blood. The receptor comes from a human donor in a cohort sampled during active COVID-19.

In DNA, the CDR3 is TGCGCCAGCATCCTGGGCGTAGGCTCTTCAAACTATGGCTACACCTTC. Its protein product is CASILGVGSSNYGYTF. The chain couples TRBV5-1 to TRBJ1-2; D ambiguous. There are 16 residues in the CDR3. CDR1 and CDR2 from the germline V gene are SGHRS and YFSETQ. Trimming shortened V by 6 bases and J by 2 bases, and 20 bases separated the two germline ends.